Presented here are 21 T cell receptor beta chains from one specimen sequenced in a study of molecular identifiers for immune sequencing clone quantification. TCRdb used MiXCR to reprocess the PCR reads, holding one entry per CDR3 protein. The profile covers 250,000 to 350,000 distinct CDR3 sequences, with roughly a fifth appearing a single time and about 0.81% taken by the ten largest. Sequencing was carried out using naive CD8+ T cells from blood, with Jurkat cell RNA spiked in. Sample subset: FACS-sorted CD8+CD4-CCR7+CD45RA+ naive T cells. These receptor sequences come from a human donor in good health. Some libraries in this study had Jurkat cell RNA spiked in.

As to this clonotype: A much larger clone is a single base away; this may be a read error. The chain combines TRBV30 with TRBJ2-5; D perhaps matches TRBD1 (7 bases). Trimming removed 3 bases from V and 4 bases from J, with 18 bases in between. The CDR3 is made up of 15 amino acids. Per the germline V gene, CDR1 is GTSNPN and CDR2 is SVGIG (reference sequence). The CDR3 DNA reads TGTGCCTGGAGAGTAGGAGGGGGCTTAGGAGAGACCCAGTACTTC. Translated: CAWRVGGGLGETQYF.

This clonotype was seen many times. The chain employs TRBV9 and TRBJ1-1, with 7 positions matching TRBD1. This CDR3 contains 14 residues. Trimming cost V 3 bases and J 1 base; bases outside gene matches: 3. CDR1 and CDR2 from the germline V gene are SGDLS and YYNGEE. CDR3 in amino acids: CASSGQGTNTEAFF. The CDR3 DNA reads TGTGCCAGCAGCGGACAGGGTACGAACACTGAAGCTTTCTTT.

In this sample, this clonotype turned up a few times. Since a much larger clone is just one base distant, this may be a read error. The chain uses TRBV24-1 and TRBJ2-1; D not certain. This CDR3 has 15 residues. V lost 3 bases, J lost 6 bases, and 14 bases lay in between. Germline loops: CDR1 KGHDR, CDR2 SFDVKD. CDR3 in amino acids: CATSDTVYGGNEQFF. The CDR3 DNA reads as TGTGCCACCAGTGATACCGTCTACGGTGGCAATGAGCAGTTCTTC.

The chain joins TRBV7-9 to TRBJ1-1, with 11 bases identical to TRBD1. CDR1 and CDR2 (germline): SEHNR, FQNEAQ (reference sequence). The CDR3 runs 14 residues. J was trimmed by 5 bases and V by 7 bases; bases with no gene match: 6. In nucleotides, the CDR3 is TGTGCCAGCACGGGGACAGGGGGACGAACTGAAGCTTTCTTT. It translates to CASTGTGGRTEAFF.

In its sample, this clonotype was seen many times. The J gene is TRBJ1-1, the V gene TRBV13, with a possible D match to TRBD1 (5 bases). Germline values: CDR1 PRHDT, CDR2 FYEKMQ (reference sequence). Trimming cost V 4 bases and J 1 base, with 13 bases left between them. The CDR3 consists of 15 residues. For the CDR3, the DNA is TGTGCCAGCAGCTCTAAGGGGATCTCGAACACTGAAGCTTTCTTT. Translating gives CASSSKGISNTEAFF.

Concerning this clonotype: A much larger clone differs from this one at a single base, so this may be a read error. The DNA for the CDR3 is TGCGCCAGCAGCTTGGGACGCGATCAAGAGACCCAGTACTTC. Encoded protein: CASSLGRDQETQYF. The chain links TRBV5-1 to TRBJ2-5; no clear D. This CDR3 comprises 14 residues. Germline CDR1 is SGHRS and CDR2 is YFSETQ. V lost 0 bases to trimming and J lost 2 bases, with 8 bases between them.

This clonotype was counted only a few times. Just one base apart from a much larger clone, this may be a read error. The chain uses TRBV6-5 and TRBJ1-5; a weak D match, TRBD1 (5 bases). V lost 8 bases and J lost 7, with 12 bases in between. This CDR3 contains 12 residues. The germline V gene encodes CDR1 MNHEY and CDR2 SVGAGI. DNA of the CDR3: TGTGCCAGCGGAGCCGGGGCACAGCCCCAGCATTTT. Translating gives CASGAGAQPQHF.

The J gene is TRBJ1-3, the V gene TRBV27; D is undetermined. The V end was cut by 7 bases, the J end by 0 bases, with 16 bases between. The length of the CDR3 is 16 residues. The germline gives CDR1 MNHEY, CDR2 SMNVEV (reference sequence). The CDR3 region is CASTLVEGNSGNTIYF. As DNA, the CDR3 is TGTGCCAGCACCCTCGTGGAGGGCAACTCTGGAAACACCATATATTTT.

On this clonotype itself: A much bigger clone sits one base away, suggesting this may be a read error. The chain links TRBV5-6 to TRBJ1-1; D uncertain. The CDR3 covers 16 residues. Germline V CDR1 and CDR2: SGHDT, YYEEEE. In nucleotides, the CDR3 is TGTGCCAGCACCGCAGATGAAGACTTCATGAACACTGTAGCTTTCTTT. Protein sequence: CASTADEDFMNTVAFF.

Of note for this clonotype: A far larger clone is a single base away, which makes a read error likely. The chain is built from TRBV18 and TRBJ2-7; unclear D gene. The CDR3 is 13 amino acids. Germline V gene data show CDR1 as KGHSH and CDR2 as LQKENI. Here the CDR3 DNA reads TGTGCCAGCCCACCAGACACGAGCTACGAGCAGTACTTC. Its protein is CASPPDTSYEQYF.

This clonotype was recorded at least ten times. The chain combines TRBV7-2 with TRBJ2-3; TRBD2 aligns across 13 bases. Trimming removed 4 bases from V and 3 bases from J; junction bases left unmatched: 4. The CDR3 spans 16 residues. Germline V gene sequence: CDR1 SGHTA, CDR2 FQGNSA. The CDR3 is CASSWTSGSSTDTQYF. CDR3 coding DNA: TGTGCCAGCAGCTGGACTAGCGGGAGTTCGACAGATACGCAGTATTTT.

This clonotype was seen more than once but under ten times. The chain joins TRBV27 to TRBJ2-7; TRBD1 agrees at 7 bases. V dropped 1 base and J dropped 3; count of bases not matched to a gene: 3. This CDR3 is 14 amino acids long. Germline CDR1 MNHEY, CDR2 SMNVEV (reference sequence). The CDR3 DNA is TGTGCCAGCAGTTTATATCGACAGGGCTACGAGCAGTACTTC. It encodes CASSLYRQGYEQYF.

This clonotype was counted at least ten times. The gene calls are TRBV29-1 and TRBJ1-4, with a tentative D call TRBD1 (5 bases). Germline lookup yields CDR1 SQVTM and CDR2 ANQGSEA. The CDR3 sequence is 14 residues long. The V end lost 4 bases, the J end lost 3 bases, and 12 bases lay between the germline ends. CDR3 sequence: CSVGGSGSNEKLFF. The CDR3 DNA reads TGCAGCGTTGGGGGGTCGGGCTCTAATGAAAAACTGTTTTTT.

This clonotype has only a few counts. V gene TRBV27 combines with J gene TRBJ1-5; no definite D call. The V gene's germline CDR1 is MNHEY and CDR2 SMNVEV (reference sequence). Trimming removed 0 bases at V and 6 bases at J, with 9 bases between. The CDR3 spans 14 residues. The CDR3 coding sequence is TGTGCCAGCAGTTTATCCCCTGGGAGTCAGCCCCAGCATTTT. Protein sequence: CASSLSPGSQPQHF.

This clonotype was picked up many times. V is TRBV12-3 or TRBV12-4 and J is TRBJ1-1; D may be TRBD1 (6 bases). Deletions cut 5 bases from V and 2 bases from J, with 15 bases between. CDR3 length equals 15 residues. CDR3 coding DNA: TGTGCCAGCAGTCCCCCCCAACAGGGAAACACTGAAGCTTTCTTT. Protein product: CASSPPQQGNTEAFF.

This clonotype occurred a few times. The rearrangement links TRBV6-5 to TRBJ2-5; D is tentatively TRBD1 or TRBD2 (5 bases each). The ends were cut back, 2 bases at V and 4 bases at J, with 17 bases in the middle. CDR3 length equals 16 residues. Looked up from germline, CDR1 is MNHEY and CDR2 is SVGAGI. The CDR3 protein is CASSYTPRDGGETQYF. DNA of the CDR3: TGTGCCAGCAGTTACACCCCCCGGGACGGTGGAGAGACCCAGTACTTC.

This rearrangement joins TRBV7-9 to TRBJ2-2; possible D gene TRBD1, 5 bases. Germline V gives CDR1 SEHNR, CDR2 FQNEAQ (reference sequence). The length of the CDR3 is 16 residues. Trimming left V 2 bases short and J 4 bases short, with 14 bases between. CDR3 in DNA: TGTGCCAGCAGCTTACCAGGGTCGTCGATCACCGGGGAGCTGTTTTTT. This gives the protein CASSLPGSSITGELFF.

There are many counts of this clonotype. The V gene is TRBV4-1, the J gene TRBJ2-5, with 11 bases that match TRBD2. V was clipped by 2 bases and J by 4 bases; unmatched bases: 12. Germline V lookup: CDR1 MGHRA, CDR2 YSYEKL. The CDR3 length is 18 residues. In nucleotides, the CDR3 is TGCGCCAGCAGCCAAATAAGCGCTAGCGGGGGGTCCAGAGAGACCCAGTACTTC. Translated: CASSQISASGGSRETQYF.

This chain links TRBV20-1 with TRBJ2-3; 8 bases are shared with TRBD2. Germline V gene lookup returns CDR1 DFQATT and CDR2 SNEGSKA (reference sequence). CDR3 length: 16 residues. V shed 0 bases, J shed 4 bases, and the junction held 9 bases outside the gene matches. CDR3 bases: TGCAGTGCTAGAGATGGACCGTCGGGAGGGGCAGATACGCAGTATTTT. Amino acid sequence: CSARDGPSGGADTQYF.

This clonotype was counted only a few times. V usage is TRBV12-3 or TRBV12-4 and J usage is TRBJ2-2; 8 nucleotides line up with TRBD2. With 6 bases clipped from V and 3 bases from J, the junction kept 6 bases outside the gene matches. This CDR3 is built from 15 residues. The CDR3 DNA follows: TGTGCCAGCAGCGGACTAGCCCCCGACACCGGGGAGCTGTTTTTT. Its translation is CASSGLAPDTGELFF.

A few counts support this clonotype. The rearrangement uses TRBV29-1 and TRBJ2-7; TRBD1 matches 7 bases. After removal of 4 bases from V and 2 bases from J, the junction contained 8 bases not matched to a gene. Germline V gene lookup returns CDR1 SQVTM and CDR2 ANQGSEA. The CDR3 is 14 amino acids. CDR3 coding DNA: TGCAGCGTTGGCAGGGGGATCCTCCCCTACGAGCAGTACTTC. Its translation: CSVGRGILPYEQYF.